The clone carrying this T cell receptor beta chain was picked up many times. The antigen remains unidentified. TCR beta CDR3 region amplification was performed from RNA transcripts. First-round RT-PCR of the TCR CDR3 relied on the HTBI primer set. MiXCR, run by TCRdb on the multiplex PCR reads, gives a single entry per CDR3 protein. The top ten hold approximately 30% of the sample, which has about 640,000 distinct CDR3 sequences, around 20% seen once. The CDR3 extends over 15 amino acids. V was clipped by 0 bases and J by 8 bases; unmatched bases: 6. CDR1 LGHDT and CDR2 YNNKEL come from the germline V gene (reference sequence). These data come from a study of T cells in Graves' hyperthyroidism and ophthalmopathy. Notes on the study in general: Ophthalmopathy could be told apart from stable hyperthyroidism with a 13 V-J model.

Ophthalmopathy in the patients scored at least 3 on Clinical Activity Score and at least 4 on NOSPECS grade, lasting under 3 months. Diagnoses were made from clinical symptoms, serum measures (thyroxine and TRAb), thyroid ultrasound and orbital computed tomography. PBMCs were sourced from less than 12 ml fresh peripheral blood. The source material was blood. V and J are TRBV3-1 and TRBJ1-2, with 10 bases fitting TRBD1. The origin of this receptor is a man under 40 with Graves' ophthalmopathy. Here the CDR3 DNA reads TGTGCCAGCAGCCAAGAGGGGACAGGGGCGGCCGGCTACACCTTC. As protein: CASSQEGTGAAGYTF.